This T cell receptor (beta chain) was retrieved from a study of CD8 T cells in ankylosing spondylitis. Findings and limits, study-wide: From matched ankylosing spondylitis synovial fluid, disease-linked clones were reportedly recovered at significantly enriched levels.

Trimming took 3 bases from V and 6 from J, leaving 7 bases between them. CDR3 length: 12 residues. This clonotype came up many times. The antigen is unknown. A quantitative 5'-RACE method, one with molecular barcodes, was used to make TCR beta libraries. TCRdb ran MiXCR on the 5' RACE reads and lists one entry per CDR3 protein. Found here are 210,000 or so distinct CDR3 sequences, approximately 7.6% of them singletons; the top ten hold 4.5% to 5%. This rearrangement joins TRBV12-3 or TRBV12-4 to TRBJ2-3, with D uncertain. Sequencing input: blood, either unsorted or a sorted T cell fraction (not recorded which). The clonotype comes from a female donor with ankylosing spondylitis or in good health (not recorded which). CDR3 loop: CASSFSMDTQYF. CDR3 sequence (DNA): TGTGCCAGCAGTTTTAGCATGGATACGCAGTATTTT.